What follows is one TCR beta chain and its context. The antigen is undetermined. The data were obtained in a study of TIL therapy for anti-PD-1-resistant metastatic lung cancer. Overall study: Patients then received nivolumab; progressors got lymphodepletion, TIL and IL-2. Several tumors were EGFR-mutant and two were ALK-rearranged. Findings and limits, study-wide: Infused TIL clonotypes partially replaced the baseline blood repertoire, then decayed over months.

The immunoSEQ assay was v3. TCRdb's table, derived via immunoSEQ multiplex PCR, lists solely in-frame clones and lacks some. The sample records approximately 40,000 clones, around four fifths being singletons. Time point described: pre-treatment sample, taken before nivolumab and TIL therapy. The TCR comes from a person aged 25-85 years with non-small cell lung cancer. The specimen comprised blood, sampled at baseline.

In DNA, the CDR3 is TGTGCCAGCAGTCACCCTCGGCGACCAGATACGCAGTATTTT. Translated, it gives CASSHPRRPDTQYF. The J gene is TRBJ2-3, the V gene TRBV6-5; D is unclear. CDR1 is MNHEY and CDR2 is SVGAGI in the germline V gene. The CDR3 has 14 amino acids. Trimming took 5 bases from V and 4 from J, leaving 13 bases between them.